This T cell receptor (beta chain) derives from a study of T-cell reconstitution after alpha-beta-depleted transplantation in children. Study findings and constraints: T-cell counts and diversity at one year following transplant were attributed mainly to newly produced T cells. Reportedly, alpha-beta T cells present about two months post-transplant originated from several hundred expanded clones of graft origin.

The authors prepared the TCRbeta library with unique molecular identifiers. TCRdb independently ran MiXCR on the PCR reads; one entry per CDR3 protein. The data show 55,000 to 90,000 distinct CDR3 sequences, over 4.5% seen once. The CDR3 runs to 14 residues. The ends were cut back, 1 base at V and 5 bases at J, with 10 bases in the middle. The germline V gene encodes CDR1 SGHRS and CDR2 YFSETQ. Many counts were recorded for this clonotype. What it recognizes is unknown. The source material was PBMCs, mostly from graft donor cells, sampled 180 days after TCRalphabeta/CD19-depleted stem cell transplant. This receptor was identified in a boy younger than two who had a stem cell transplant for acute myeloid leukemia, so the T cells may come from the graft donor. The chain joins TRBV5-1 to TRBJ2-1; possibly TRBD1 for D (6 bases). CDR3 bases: TGCGCCAGCAGCTTGAGGGACACCCACAATGAGCAGTTCTTC. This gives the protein CASSLRDTHNEQFF.